This T cell receptor beta chain comes out of a study of T cells in Graves' hyperthyroidism and ophthalmopathy. Broader study findings: The model anticipated ophthalmopathy a median about 7 months pre-onset. Blood also held most thyroid clonotypes expanded beyond 0.001.

What was amplified from RNA transcripts were TCR beta CDR3 regions. Using the HTBI primer set, a first-round RT-PCR was run on the TCR CDR3. TCRdb re-called the multiplex PCR reads with MiXCR, one entry per CDR3 protein. The sample lists nearly 600,000 distinct CDR3 sequences, 14% occurring once. Notes on this clonotype: Its antigen is still unknown. A much larger clonotype is one base distant, so this may be a read error.

The CDR3 is 13 amino acids. From germline, CDR1 is MNHGY and CDR2 SAAAGT. Between the trimmed V and J ends, which lost 8 bases and 2 bases, there was a span of 13 bases. Among ophthalmopathy patients, the Clinical Activity Score reached at least 3, the NOSPECS grade reached at least 4, and duration remained under 3 months. Exclusion followed for patients with uncontrolled infection, other autoimmune disease, pregnancy or lactation. Sequencing used blood. The chain couples TRBV6-8 to TRBJ2-7; D might be TRBD1 or TRBD2, each matching 6 bases. This receptor was taken from a woman younger than 30 with Graves' ophthalmopathy. CDR3 loop: CASGGDITYEQYF. CDR3 bases: TGTGCCAGCGGAGGGGACATCACCTACGAGCAGTACTTC.